A selection of T cell receptor beta chains follows, all from one sample in a study of OX40 agonist ivuxolimab in advanced cancers. Here immunoSEQ multiplex PCR was the method, and the copy in TCRdb shows in-frame clones only, minus some. Of about 65,000 clones in the sample, 91% were seen once. This specimen consisted of CD4+ or CD8+ T cells sorted from blood, obtained in a trial of the OX40 agonist ivuxolimab. All receptors derive from an adult with an advanced solid tumor such as melanoma, head and neck, liver or kidney cancer. Both conserved end residues are part of each CDR3. The D gene is left open where the match is weak.

d_gene	v_gene	j_gene	CDR3nt	CDR3aa
TRBD2	TRBV6-1	TRBJ2-5	TGTGCCAGCACTCTGACTAGCGGGGGGCAAGAGACCCAGTACTTC	CASTLTSGGQETQYF
-	TRBV28	TRBJ1-2	TGTGCCAGCAGGATAACCCGGGAACATGGCTACACCTTC	CASRITREHGYTF
TRBD1	TRBV28	TRBJ1-4	TGTGCCAGCAGTCTAACAGGGGTAGTTAATGAAAAACTGTTTTTT	CASSLTGVVNEKLFF
TRBD2	TRBV4-1	TRBJ2-1	TGCGCCAGCAGCCAAGATTATACCGGGACTAGCGGTTACAATGAGCAGTTCTTC	CASSQDYTGTSGYNEQFF
TRBD2	TRBV15	TRBJ2-7	TGTGCCACCAGCAGAGATAGTAGCGGGGGGCTCTACGAGCAGTACTTC	CATSRDSSGGLYEQYF
-	TRBV5-4	TRBJ2-2	TGTGCCAGCAGCTTGGAGGGGGGGTCGAACACCGGGGAGCTGTTTTTT	CASSLEGGSNTGELFF
TRBD1	TRBV30	TRBJ1-4	TGTGCCGCCACCCGCGAAGACAGGGGTTATGAAAAACTGTTTTTT	CAATREDRGYEKLFF
-	TRBV5-1	TRBJ2-2	TGCGCCAGCAGCTTGGCTCCGGCGTCGGACTCTTCCGGGGAGCTGTTTTTT	CASSLAPASDSSGELFF
-	TRBV6-5	TRBJ1-3	TGTGCCAGCAGTTACGCGACCTCTGGAAACACCATATATTTT	CASSYATSGNTIYF
-	TRBV10-3	TRBJ1-1	TGTGCCATTCACAGGGACCTGAACACTGAAGCTTTCTTT	CAIHRDLNTEAFF
TRBD2	TRBV18	TRBJ2-1	TGTGCCAGCTCCCGTCAGCAGGGACTAGCGGGGGGCCTTCTAGATTCGGAGCAGTTCTTC	CASSRQQGLAGGLLDSEQFF
-	TRBV7-6	TRBJ2-5	TGTGCCAGCAGCTCCCGACAGTCCCAAGAGACCCAGTACTTC	CASSSRQSQETQYF
-	TRBV29-1	TRBJ2-7	TGCAGCATAGGGACGTCGACCTACGAGCAGTACTTC	CSIGTSTYEQYF
TRBD2	TRBV11-3	TRBJ2-3	TGTGCCAGCAGCTTAGGGTCTAGCGGGGAACGAGATACGCAGTATTTT	CASSLGSSGERDTQYF
TRBD1	TRBV11-2	TRBJ1-2	TGTGCCAGCAGCTTAACGACAGGGTACGCTAACTATGGCTACACCTTC	CASSLTTGYANYGYTF
-	TRBV18	TRBJ2-4	TGTGCCAGCTCACCGTTGGGAAATCTAGCCAAAAACATTCAGTACTTC	CASSPLGNLAKNIQYF
-	TRBV6-6	TRBJ1-4	TGTGCCAGCAGTTCCTCAGGGGCGGATGAAAAACTGTTTTTT	CASSSSGADEKLFF
TRBD1	TRBV6-6	TRBJ2-2	TGTGCCAGCAGTTACACTTGGACAGGGTCCGGGGAGCTGTTTTTT	CASSYTWTGSGELFF
TRBD1	TRBV10-3	TRBJ1-3	TGTGCCGGAAAGGCCGGGACAGGGACAAACACCATATATTTT	CAGKAGTGTNTIYF
TRBD1	TRBV2	TRBJ2-7	TGTGCCAGCAGCGGGACAGCCTCCTACGAGCAGTACTTC	CASSGTASYEQYF
-	TRBV6-5	TRBJ2-1	TGTGCCAGCAGTCGTGAGGGGTTTTACAATGAGCAGTTCTTC	CASSREGFYNEQFF
-	TRBV7-8	TRBJ2-5	TGTGCCAGCAGCCTCCTTAAAGAGACCCAGTACTTC	CASSLLKETQYF
-	TRBV11-2	TRBJ1-1	TGTGCCAGCAGCCTCCTGTTCACCACTGAAGCTTTCTTT	CASSLLFTTEAFF
-	TRBV6-5	TRBJ2-7	TGTGCCAGCAGCCCGGACAGAGATAGAATCTACGAGCAGTACTTC	CASSPDRDRIYEQYF
TRBD1	TRBV5-5	TRBJ1-1	TGTGCCAGCACCTCGCCAGGGACAGCGAAAGCTTTCTTT	CASTSPGTAKAFF
TRBD2	TRBV14	TRBJ2-3	TGTGCCAGCAGCCACCGAAGAGGTTTCAGCGGGGGGAGCGCAGATACGCAGTATTTT	CASSHRRGFSGGSADTQYF
TRBD1	TRBV5-6	TRBJ1-1	TGTGCCAGCACAACTGGACAGGGGATTACTGAAGCTTTCTTT	CASTTGQGITEAFF
TRBD1	TRBV28	TRBJ1-2	TGTGCCAGCAGTTTAGATTCGGACAGGAGGGCGGGTGGCTACACCTTC	CASSLDSDRRAGGYTF
-	TRBV7-8	TRBJ1-3	TGTGCCAGCAGCTTAGGGGGTTATTCTGGAAACACCATATATTTT	CASSLGGYSGNTIYF